This T cell receptor (beta chain) was identified during a study of beta chain features in type 1 diabetes. Expressed TCRB transcripts were sequenced because the entire RNA isolate underwent reverse transcription. Assay: immunoSEQ multiplex PCR; the TCRdb copy retains only in-frame clones and omits some. Of 130,000 to 150,000 clones listed, more than 10% are singletons. Cell sorting via CD45RO/CCR7/CD25/CD127/CD95/CD27 was performed to obtain CD4+ naive, central memory, regulatory and stem cell-like memory cells. Study-level results: When VDJ junctions were examined, type 1 diabetes patients showed fewer insertions and more deletions. Moderate but significant shortening of TCRB CDR3s was recorded in all four CD4+ subsets from Type 1 diabetes patients.

This clone was observed a handful of times. What it recognizes is unknown. The V gene lost 6 bases and the J gene lost 2 bases, with 13 bases spanning the gap. In germline, CDR1 is MNHEY, CDR2 SMNVEV (reference sequence). This CDR3 is 15 amino acids long. Sequenced input: central memory CD4+ T cells from blood. The sequence was obtained from a man aged 18-30 years with type 1 diabetes. This chain uses TRBV27 with TRBJ2-2; no reliable D call. The CDR3: CASRLGSYNTGELFF. The CDR3 bases are TGTGCCAGCAGACTGGGGTCGTATAACACCGGGGAGCTGTTTTTT.